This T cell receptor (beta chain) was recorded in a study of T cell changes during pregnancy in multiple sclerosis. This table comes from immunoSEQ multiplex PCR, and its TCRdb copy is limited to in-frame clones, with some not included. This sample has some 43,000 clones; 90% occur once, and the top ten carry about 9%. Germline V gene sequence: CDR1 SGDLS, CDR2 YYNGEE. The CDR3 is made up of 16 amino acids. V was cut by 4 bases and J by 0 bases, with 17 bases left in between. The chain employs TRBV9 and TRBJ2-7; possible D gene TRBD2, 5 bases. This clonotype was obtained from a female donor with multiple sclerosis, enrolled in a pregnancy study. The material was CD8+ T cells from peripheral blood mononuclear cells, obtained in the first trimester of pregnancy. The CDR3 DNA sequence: TGTGCCAGCAGCCGGAGTCGGAGGACTGTCTCCTACGAGCAGTACTTC. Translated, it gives CASSRSRRTVSYEQYF.